The clone carrying this T cell receptor beta chain has only a few counts. As it was prepared, the TCRbeta library received unique molecular identifiers. TCRdb passed the PCR reads through MiXCR, listing each CDR3 protein once. The table shows around 700,000 distinct CDR3 sequences, with around 14% occurring only once. These data belong to a study of T-cell reconstitution after alpha-beta-depleted transplantation in children. The V end lost 5 bases, the J end lost 1 base, and 17 bases lay between the germline ends. The germline V gene encodes CDR1 MNHEY and CDR2 SMNVEV (reference sequence). The CDR3 is 17 residues long.

This receptor was obtained from a girl aged 2-15 years with congenital amegakaryocytic thrombocytopenia, due to receive a stem cell transplant. The V gene is TRBV27, the J gene TRBJ1-4, with D maybe TRBD1 (5 bases). The source was PBMCs, collected before TCRalphabeta/CD19-depleted stem cell transplant. The CDR3 reads CASSGLIDGGTNEKLFF. The CDR3 region has the DNA TGTGCCAGCAGTGGGTTAATTGACGGGGGAACTAATGAAAAACTGTTTTTT.